The rows below give T cell receptor beta chains drawn from one sample of a study of shared clonotypes between healthy human individuals. Profiling relied on immunoSEQ multiplex PCR, and the TCRdb table lists in-frame clones only, not all of them. The sample consists of a few hundred thousand clones, 97% of them appearing once. The sample consisted of naive CD4+ T cells sorted from blood. These receptors all stem from a woman under 40 in good health. Each CDR3 is given with its conserved first and last residue. Clone size is shown for a subset of rows, as once, few, many or a class of expanded clone.

TRBV10-3,TRBJ2-5,-,16,CAISGGRGGRSETQYF
TRBV5-1,TRBJ2-1,once,16,CASSSSGTGAYNEQFF
TRBV2,TRBJ2-1,-,16,CASSEFTSGNYNEQFF
TRBV5-1,TRBJ1-4,-,16,CASKGQGVLGNEKLFF
TRBV5-4,TRBJ1-5,-,14,CASSVIGGNQPQHF
TRBV27,TRBJ1-1,-,16,CASSLGPFKVITEAFF
TRBV28,TRBJ2-1,-,14,CASSLWGSYNEQFF
TRBV5-5,TRBJ1-2,-,16,CASSNPLRGANYGYTF
TRBV19,TRBJ1-2,-,15,CASSLDRWAVGGYTF
TRBV5-1,TRBJ2-5,-,12,CASSSYQETQYF
TRBV27,TRBJ2-7,-,13,CASSRPMAGVKYF
TRBV7-8,TRBJ2-1,-,14,CASSPRDYPNEQFF
TRBV7-2,TRBJ1-1,-,14,CASSLAAANTEAFF
TRBV10-3,TRBJ2-3,-,15,CAISEVGGPSDTQYF
TRBV9,TRBJ2-1,-,15,CASSVVSASYNEQFF
TRBV23-1,TRBJ1-5,-,17,CASSQKVLGQTNQPQHF
TRBV28,TRBJ2-2,-,15,CASSPGLAGAGELFF
TRBV2,TRBJ2-2,-,12,CASSDITGELFF
TRBV5-1,TRBJ2-6,-,15,CASSFGGPGANVLTF
TRBV6-1,TRBJ1-5,-,15,CASSQMTGSNQPQHF
TRBV2,TRBJ2-7,-,14,CASTPGLAAYEQYF
TRBV19,TRBJ2-3,-,15,CASKGLTSGKNTQYF
TRBV29-1,TRBJ2-5,-,15,CSVEDLKGHQETQYF
TRBV6-1,TRBJ1-2,-,13,CASSLQGNYGYTF
TRBV28,TRBJ2-2,-,18,CASSLKLGLAGVYGELFF
TRBV28,TRBJ1-2,-,12,CASSLQGIGYTF
TRBV10-3,TRBJ1-3,-,11,CAMRAGNTIYF
TRBV2,TRBJ2-7,-,12,CASSATSDEQYF
TRBV11-2,TRBJ1-1,-,14,CASSRGGGYNEAFF
TRBV19,TRBJ2-1,-,14,CASSIGSGGNEQFF
TRBV18,TRBJ1-5,-,14,CASSPRAGNQPQHF
TRBV18,TRBJ2-6,-,16,CASSPLGDSGANVLTF
TRBV7-8,TRBJ2-5,-,16,CASTGLTRFGRETQYF
TRBV4-1,TRBJ2-2,-,16,CASSLQTHLNTGELFF
TRBV2,TRBJ2-1,-,13,CASSDKLAGEQFF
TRBV18,TRBJ1-2,-,14,CASSPAVANYGYTF
TRBV18,TRBJ2-7,-,13,CASSAGQGYEQYF
TRBV6-4,TRBJ1-2,-,14,CASSNTDSNYGYTF
TRBV10-3,TRBJ2-7,-,14,CAIRSDAHSYEQYF
TRBV28,TRBJ2-1,-,16,CASSLSKASGNNEQFF
TRBV2,TRBJ1-2,few,14,CASRDNIANYGYTF
TRBV7-2,TRBJ2-5,-,14,CASSLGLAQETQYF
TRBV14,TRBJ2-5,once,15,CASSRASGFQETQYF
TRBV4-1,TRBJ2-5,-,14,CASSQSWGRKTQYF
TRBV28,TRBJ2-7,-,16,CASAHLSVPTGYEQYF
TRBV29-1,TRBJ1-5,-,13,CSVDLGGNQPQHF
TRBV19,TRBJ1-5,-,16,CASKRDGAGSNQPQHF
TRBV19,TRBJ2-2,-,13,CASSVGVTGELFF
TRBV4-1,TRBJ2-2,-,15,CASSQGPDRTGELFF
TRBV6-1,TRBJ2-2,-,15,CASSVERGVGGELFF
TRBV29-1,TRBJ2-7,once,14,CSVEGQGPSYEQYF
TRBV15,TRBJ2-2,-,16,CATSREGHSWSGELFF
TRBV6-1,TRBJ1-2,-,13,CASMIRQGYGYTF